This paragraph covers one T cell receptor (beta chain) sequence. The clone's antigen remains unknown. Base qualities were left out, and no much larger clone turns up one base away. Trimming at the junction amounts to 4 bases on V and 3 bases on J, and the germline ends lie 16 bases apart. Measured from the cysteine to the phenylalanine, the CDR3 is 15 residues long. Only the CDR3 region is kept as DNA, spanning 45 bases read in frame from base 1. From a lookup of the germline V gene (reference sequence), CDR1 and CDR2 are GTSNPN and SVGIG. TCRbeta CDR3 regions were amplified from genomic DNA using the immunoSEQ Assay, a bias-controlled multiplex PCR. In the paper's pipeline: The number of nucleated cells in each sample was estimated from the amplification of reference gene primers within the assay. Sequence reads were collapsed and filtered to measure the absolute abundance of every unique TCRbeta CDR3 rearrangement. For each sample, productive Simpson clonality was calculated as the square root of Simpson's diversity index over productive rearrangements. In TCRdb, the immuneACCESS table is reduced to in-frame sequences with V and J assigned. These tables do not hold every clone; where another copy was compared, an unresolved V gene accounts for under half, and the others remain unexplained. V, J and clone size reflect that table, while D and trimming were determined from the DNA. The sample table contains about 210,000 clones; only one count was recorded for approximately 82% of them. The ten top clones hold about 12% of the sample.

The sample is drawn from a study of blood T cell repertoires in COVID-19 (dated by TCRdb to 2020 to 2021). Turning to the overall study: Collaborator samples came from the United States, Italy and Spain and covered acute and convalescent phases of COVID-19. The material from the prospective study consisted of cDNA or gDNA derived from T cells, B-cell-depleted T cells, or PBMCs. Samples came from the ongoing ImmuneRACE study (first 160 participants) plus 1,254 subjects from 6 global collaborators. Where available, HLA class I and class II types were obtained from metadata supplied by the sample provider rather than from assay-based typing. A freely available public database, intended as a resource for researchers studying the immune response to SARS-CoV-2, is where the repertoires were released. Subjects who had been exposed to COVID-19, were actively infected with it, or had recovered from it provided the deeply sampled blood TCRbeta repertoires that made up the dataset. The sample metadata nearly always contained a de-identified subject ID, COVID-19 status, age in years and sex.

Whole blood was collected in K2EDTA tubes by collaborating institutions according to the institutions' own protocols. For TCRbeta analysis, collaborators shipped samples in one of three forms: frozen whole blood, isolated PBMCs, or DNA extracted from either of those sample types. Broad study findings and their caveats: Clinical and demographic metadata were provided uncurated, with the amount varying by source and participant.

Sequencing was carried out using peripheral blood. The rearrangement joined TRBV30 to TRBJ2-1; D gene: possibly TRBD1, on 6 matching bases. This receptor was obtained from a woman aged 40 to 50 with acute or convalescent COVID-19. The nucleotide sequence is given as TGTGCCTGGACCACCCTACAGGGTTACTACAATGAGCAGTTCTTC. Its protein is CAWTTLQGYYNEQFF.